These T cell receptor beta chains were read from a single sample in a study of T cells in Graves' hyperthyroidism and ophthalmopathy. TCRdb independently ran MiXCR on the multiplex PCR reads; one entry per CDR3 protein. The sample contains fewer than 250,000 distinct CDR3 sequences, roughly a sixth of which appear only once. Sample: blood. The receptors shown here come from a man in his forties or fifties with Graves' hyperthyroidism. Each CDR3 is given with its conserved first and last residue. Each record gives: V gene, D gene, clone size, J gene, CDR3 DNA, CDR3 protein. The D gene is left open where the match is weak. Clone size, where shown, is once, few, many, or a class for clones that have expanded.

TRBV24-1	-	few	TRBJ2-2	TGTGCCACCAGTGGGACCACGAACACCGGGGAGCTGTTTTTT	CATSGTTNTGELFF
TRBV27	TRBD2	many	TRBJ2-1	TGTGCCAGCAGTCTTCGACCGACGGGACTAGCGCGCTATGAGCAGTTCTTC	CASSLRPTGLARYEQFF
TRBV28	TRBD1	few	TRBJ2-7	TGTGCCAGCTCTTTGACAGGGGCGCTATACGAGACCTACGAGCAGTACTTC	CASSLTGALYETYEQYF
TRBV20-1	-	many	TRBJ2-7	TGCAGTGCTAGACGAGGGAGTGTCTACGAGCAGTACTTC	CSARRGSVYEQYF
TRBV27	-	few	TRBJ2-3	TGTGCCAACAGTTTAAACGGGAACGGCCGCACAGATACGCAGTATTTT	CANSLNGNGRTDTQYF
TRBV11-3	-	few	TRBJ2-2	TGTGCCAGCAGCCCCTGGGACCAGGGCGCAAACACCGGGGAGCTGTTTTTT	CASSPWDQGANTGELFF
TRBV11-3	TRBD1	-	TRBJ1-6	TGTGCCAGCAGCTCTCAACAGGGGCGAAATTCACCCCTCCACTTT	CASSSQQGRNSPLHF
TRBV4-1	-	-	TRBJ2-3	TGCGCCAGCAGCCAGCCGATGGACACCACAGATACGCAGTATTTT	CASSQPMDTTDTQYF
TRBV19	TRBD2	-	TRBJ2-1	TGTGCCAGTAGTATAGGTCCGGGAGGTGATAGCAGTGAGCAGTTCTTC	CASSIGPGGDSSEQFF
TRBV27	TRBD1	-	TRBJ1-1	TGTGCCAGCAGTTATTCCGGACAGGGGAACACTGAAGCTTTCTTT	CASSYSGQGNTEAFF
TRBV5-1	TRBD1	many	TRBJ1-1	TGCGCCAGCAGCTTGAGAGAAACAGGGGGCACTGAAGCTTTCTTT	CASSLRETGGTEAFF
TRBV28	-	-	TRBJ2-1	TGTGCCAGCAGCCCCCCTGGGGACCTTAAGCAGTTCTTC	CASSPPGDLKQFF